The TCR beta chain described here comes from a study of chemoradiotherapy in HPV16-positive cancers. In the study overall: Candidate HPV-specific clones and shared TCR motifs came from a couple of HPV16-positive patients.

Trimming took 2 bases from V and 7 from J; bases not matched to a gene: 12. Germline V gives CDR1 ENHRY, CDR2 SYGVKD. This CDR3 spans 17 amino acids. This clone was found once. Measured with immunoSEQ multiplex PCR; TCRdb has only the in-frame clones, and not every one. The sample has approximately 20,000 clones; 70% to 90% are singletons. The TCR originated in a human donor with HPV-associated anogenital cancer. The V call is TRBV10-3, the J call TRBJ2-1, with 9 bases matching TRBD2. Here the sequenced sample was blood, taken from a patient who underwent chemoradiotherapy. CDR3 amino acids: CAISEGLGTSLRNEQFF. CDR3 bases: TGTGCCATCAGTGAGGGTCTGGGGACTAGCCTTCGGAATGAGCAGTTCTTC.